This TCR beta chain originates from a study of blood T cell repertoires in COVID-19. Study overall: Whether acute or convalescent, the COVID-19 samples came from the United States, Italy and Spain. T cells, B-cell-depleted T cells, or PBMCs provided the cDNA or gDNA that served as material.

Authors' processing steps: By means of reference gene primer amplification, nucleated cell counts were estimated. Using immunoSEQ multiplex PCR, the repertoire was profiled, and TCRdb retains in-frame clones only, with some absent. V, J and clone size reflect that table, while D and trimming were determined from the DNA. The sample includes roughly 40,000 clones, about 87% of them seen just once. The CDR3 extends over 14 amino acids. Germline CDR1 reads SQVTM; CDR2 reads ANQGSEA. With 3 bases clipped from V and 1 base from J, the junction kept 3 bases outside the gene matches. The chain links TRBV29-1 to TRBJ2-3; TRBD1 matches 8 bases. Sample: peripheral blood. The sequence was collected from a woman aged 70-85 years with acute or convalescent COVID-19. This CDR3 is CSVDLGQGTDTQYF. In nucleotides, the CDR3 is TGCAGCGTTGACTTGGGACAGGGCACAGATACGCAGTATTTT.